Below, 3 T cell receptor beta chains from the same sample are listed, as sequenced in a study of beta chain features in type 1 diabetes. Sequenced material consisted of expressed TCRB transcripts (all of the isolated RNA was reverse transcribed). The data were produced by immunoSEQ multiplex PCR, yet TCRdb's version contains in-frame clones alone and is incomplete. The sample carries hundreds of thousands of clones, roughly 12% recorded once. Sequencing was done on a sample of naive CD4+ T cells from blood. The receptors here all came from a young man in good health.

This clone was found a few times. This chain joins TRBV28 and TRBJ2-7, with unresolved D. The CDR3 totals 13 residues. Germline V lookup: CDR1 MDHEN, CDR2 SYDVKM. V was clipped by 3 bases and J by 4 bases, with 10 bases between them. The CDR3 region has the DNA TGTGCCAGCAGTTTCCAATCACGGTACGAGCAGTACTTC. Protein product: CASSFQSRYEQYF.

CDR3 nucleotide sequence: TGTGCCAGCAGCTTTAATCTTAGAGGGGGCGAGCAGTACTTC. It translates to CASSFNLRGGEQYF. The rearrangement uses TRBV7-2 and TRBJ2-7, with D possibly TRBD1 on 6 matching bases. The CDR3 is 14 amino acids. Germline V lookup: CDR1 SGHTA, CDR2 FQGNSA. With 3 bases removed from V and 6 bases from J, the gap between germline ends came to 15 bases.

CDR3 residues: CASSPGTSGPLREQYF. The CDR3 coding sequence is TGTGCCAGCAGCCCCGGGACTAGCGGGCCCCTCCGGGAGCAGTACTTC. The chain combines TRBV7-9 with TRBJ2-7, with 12 positions matching TRBD2. CDR1 and CDR2 (germline): SEHNR, FQNEAQ (reference sequence). There are 16 residues in the CDR3. J lost 7 bases, V lost 5 bases, and 12 bases had no gene match.